Following are 26 T cell receptor beta chains from one sample sequenced in a study of blood T cell repertoires in COVID-19. Assay: immunoSEQ multiplex PCR; the TCRdb copy retains only in-frame clones and omits some. The sample shows about 150,000 clones, around 89% of them seen only once. Sequencing used peripheral blood. These receptors originate from a human donor with COVID-19, enrolled during active disease. The donor label of this sample is uncertain.

The chain uses TRBV5-1 and TRBJ2-1; 12 positions agree with TRBD2. The CDR3 consists of 16 residues. V lost 2 bases, J lost 10 bases, and 10 bases stayed unmatched. Per the germline V gene, CDR1 is SGHRS and CDR2 is YFSETQ. The CDR3 sequence: CASSLLAGGSYGEQFF. CDR3 sequence (DNA): TGCGCCAGCAGCTTACTAGCGGGGGGAAGTTATGGGGAGCAGTTCTTC.

The genes are TRBV19 and TRBJ2-5, with D possibly being TRBD1 (5 bases). V dropped 11 bases and J dropped 7 bases, with 20 bases sitting between them. Germline V CDR1 and CDR2: LNHDA, SQIVND (reference sequence). The CDR3 length is 13 residues. CDR3 in amino acids: CASSSDTSGTQYF. DNA of the CDR3: TGTGCCTCCAGCTCGGACACCTCGGGGACCCAGTACTTC.

This clone was counted only a few times. The chain joins TRBV2 to TRBJ1-2; 7 positions agree with TRBD1. The trim removed 2 bases at V and 4 bases at J, leaving 4 bases unmatched. Germline CDR1 and CDR2: SNHLY and FYNNEI. CDR3 length: 14 amino acids. The CDR3 DNA follows: TGTGCCAGCAGTGAATTAGGGACAGTCTATGGCTACACCTTC. It codes for CASSELGTVYGYTF.

CDR3 DNA sequence: TGTGCCAGCTCAGTCGCGGGGGCAGATACGCAGTATTTT. Translated: CASSVAGADTQYF. V gene TRBV18 combines with J gene TRBJ2-3, with TRBD2 identical over 7 bases. This CDR3 is 13 amino acids long. Trimming at V came to 5 bases and at J to 4 bases, leaving 3 bases not matched to a gene. Per germline, CDR1 KGHSH and CDR2 LQKENI.

The V call is TRBV19, the J call TRBJ2-5; D unresolved. The CDR3 runs 13 residues. Germline V lookup: CDR1 LNHDA, CDR2 SQIVND (reference sequence). Trimming removed 4 bases from V and 4 bases from J, with 10 bases in between. The CDR3: CASSRTPGETQYF. CDR3 coding DNA: TGTGCCAGTAGTAGAACCCCGGGAGAGACCCAGTACTTC.

The chain couples TRBV25-1 to TRBJ2-3; TRBD2 matches at 9 bases. This CDR3 is built from 17 residues. CDR1 and CDR2 from the germline V gene are MGHDK and SYGVNS. The V and J ends lost 0 bases and 5 bases, in that order; junction bases with no gene match: 9. The DNA for the CDR3 is TGTGCCAGCAGTGAATATTCGGGCGGGGGGGCCGGAGATACGCAGTATTTT. Translated: CASSEYSGGGAGDTQYF.

The chain couples TRBV5-1 to TRBJ1-4, with 11 bases aligning to TRBD1. Germline V gives CDR1 SGHRS, CDR2 YFSETQ. V lost 4 bases, J lost 7 bases, and 3 bases stayed unmatched. The CDR3 contains 14 residues. The CDR3 here is CASSIGTGGEKLFF. As DNA, the CDR3 is TGCGCCAGCAGCATCGGGACAGGGGGTGAAAAACTGTTTTTT.

The chain carries TRBV12-5 and TRBJ1-5; TRBD1 matches 8 bases. After removal of 6 bases from V and 11 bases from J, the junction contained 12 bases not matched to a gene. The germline V gene encodes CDR1 LGHNT and CDR2 FRNRAP. The CDR3 is 14 residues long. CDR3 DNA sequence: TGTGCTAGTGGCGGTGACAGGGGTACTTGGACCCAGCATTTT. The encoded protein is CASGGDRGTWTQHF. The full variable domain, in which reference TRBV12-5 and TRBJ1-5 provide the parts outside the CDR3, is DARVTQTPRHKVTEMGQEVTMRCQPILGHNTVFWYRQTMMQGLELLAYFRNRAPLDDSGMPKDRFSAEMPDATLATLKIQPSEPRDSAVYFCASGGDRGTWTQHFGDGTRLSIL.

V and J are TRBV29-1 and TRBJ1-1; 9 bases are shared with TRBD1. This CDR3 has 13 amino acids. Germline CDR1 SQVTM, CDR2 ANQGSEA. V shed 7 bases, J shed 0 bases, and the junction held 3 bases outside the gene matches. DNA of the CDR3: TGCAGCGGGGGGGACAGGGTGAACACTGAAGCTTTCTTT. Its protein is CSGGDRVNTEAFF.

The chain carries TRBV2 and TRBJ2-2, with D possibly TRBD2 on 6 matching bases. Germline V gives CDR1 SNHLY, CDR2 FYNNEI. V dropped 8 bases and J dropped 0 bases, with 16 bases sitting between them. This CDR3 region has 16 residues. CDR3 in amino acids: CASAGTDSTNTGELFF. DNA for the CDR3: TGTGCCAGCGCGGGGACGGACTCCACGAACACCGGGGAGCTGTTTTTT.

The chain employs TRBV24-1 and TRBJ2-1, with TRBD2 identical over 9 bases. The length of the CDR3 is 14 residues. The germline V gene has CDR1 KGHDR and CDR2 SFDVKD. The J segment lost 11 bases and the V segment lost 6 bases, leaving 10 bases of the junction unmatched. CDR3 bases: TGTGCCACCAGTCTGAGCGGGGGGTCCTCAAAGCAGTTCTTC. Its translation: CATSLSGGSSKQFF.

This clone was observed a handful of times. The chain recombines TRBV9 with TRBJ1-6; tentatively, D is TRBD1 (5 bases). CDR1 is SGDLS, CDR2 YYNGEE, per germline. The germline V and J ends were trimmed by 0 bases and 8 bases, with 15 bases remaining between them. The CDR3 extends over 16 amino acids. The CDR3 region has the DNA TGTGCCAGCAGCGTAGGGCCAGGGCTAGAGCATTCACCCCTCCACTTT. It yields the protein CASSVGPGLEHSPLHF.

This chain links TRBV5-1 with TRBJ1-4; the D gene is possibly TRBD1 (5 bases). Germline V gives CDR1 SGHRS, CDR2 YFSETQ. The CDR3 totals 15 residues. V was shortened by 4 bases and J by 7 bases, with 17 bases between the two germline ends. The CDR3 spells CASSADITWGEKLFF. The CDR3 DNA reads TGCGCCAGCAGCGCGGACATTACCTGGGGTGAAAAACTGTTTTTT.

The genes are TRBV24-1 and TRBJ2-5; no reliable D call. The V and J ends lost 6 bases and 2 bases respectively, with 15 bases between them. Germline CDR1 reads KGHDR; CDR2 reads SFDVKD. This CDR3 spans 15 amino acids. The CDR3 reads CATSSSGKTQETQYF. DNA for the CDR3: TGTGCCACCAGTAGCTCTGGAAAGACTCAAGAGACCCAGTACTTC.

The rearrangement joins TRBV2 to TRBJ1-1, with 8 positions matching TRBD1. V lost 6 bases and J lost 4; bases outside the gene matches: 10. There are 15 residues in the CDR3. In germline, CDR1 is SNHLY, CDR2 FYNNEI. The CDR3 region has the DNA TGTGCCAGCAGACCCCCGGACAGGGAGGCCACTGAAGCTTTCTTT. Its protein is CASRPPDREATEAFF. The whole variable domain, remainder taken from reference TRBV2 and TRBJ1-1, is EPEVTQTPSHQVTQMGQEVILRCVPISNHLYFYWYRQILGQKVEFLVSFYNNEISEKSEIFDDQFSVERPDGSNFTLKIRSTKLEDSAMYFCASRPPDREATEAFFGQGTRLTVV.

V and J are TRBV18 and TRBJ1-3, with D unclear. V gave up 2 bases and J gave up 0 bases, with 8 bases separating them. CDR3 length: 15 residues. Germline assignment: CDR1 KGHSH and CDR2 LQKENI. CDR3 protein: CASSPSGSSGNTIYF. The CDR3 DNA follows: TGTGCCAGCTCACCAAGTGGGAGCTCTGGAAACACCATATATTTT. The entire variable domain, with the rest obtained from reference TRBV18 and TRBJ1-3, is as follows: NAGVMQNPRHLVRRRGQEARLRCSPMKGHSHVYWYRQLPEEGLKFMVYLQKENIIDESGMPKERFSAEFPKEGPSILRIQQVVRGDSAAYFCASSPSGSSGNTIYFGEGSWLTVV.

The chain couples TRBV3-1 (or the pseudogene TRBV3-2) to TRBJ1-2; TRBD1 matches at 7 bases. The V gene's germline CDR1 is LGHDT and CDR2 YNNKEL (reference sequence). CDR3 length: 16 amino acids. Trimming took 4 bases from V and 8 from J; bases not matched to a gene: 16. The CDR3 DNA reads as TGTGCCAGCAGCCGAAATAACAGGGGCCGAGCCGCCGGCTACACCTTC. Protein sequence: CASSRNNRGRAAGYTF.

J is TRBJ1-1 and V is TRBV2; D not resolved. CDR3 length: 12 residues. From germline, CDR1 is SNHLY and CDR2 FYNNEI. Trimming took 8 bases from V and 1 from J, leaving 8 bases between them. The CDR3 bases are TGTGCCAGCGACATGGAGAACACTGAAGCTTTCTTT. Translation: CASDMENTEAFF.

This rearrangement joins TRBV2 to TRBJ2-5, with TRBD1 matching over 9 bases. V lost 1 base, J lost 4 bases, and 4 bases stayed unmatched. Per the germline V gene, CDR1 is SNHLY and CDR2 is FYNNEI. CDR3 length equals 15 residues. The CDR3 loop reads CASSEGTGVGETQYF. CDR3 sequence (DNA): TGTGCCAGCAGTGAAGGGACAGGGGTGGGAGAGACCCAGTACTTC.

This clone was observed once. The genes are TRBV5-1 and TRBJ2-1; the D gene is possibly TRBD2 (6 bases). This CDR3 contains 15 residues. Trimming stripped 0 bases from V and 1 base from J, with 8 bases between. In germline, CDR1 is SGHRS, CDR2 YFSETQ. In DNA, the CDR3 is TGCGCCAGCAGCTTGGAGAGCGGGTCCTACAATGAGCAGTTCTTC. Its protein is CASSLESGSYNEQFF.

This chain connects TRBV9 to TRBJ1-3; D is perhaps TRBD1 (6 bases). This CDR3 has 19 residues. The germline V gene encodes CDR1 SGDLS and CDR2 YYNGEE. The V gene lost 3 bases and the J gene lost 3 bases, with 25 bases spanning the gap. The CDR3 DNA sequence: TGTGCCAGCAGCGCCGCGCCCTTTCCCGGGACATCGATTGGAAACACCATATATTTT. Its protein product is CASSAAPFPGTSIGNTIYF.

The chain has TRBV21-1 and TRBJ2-5; the table's TRBD1 call for D was not verified on the DNA. TRBV21-1 is noted as a pseudogene. The CDR3 consists of 14 residues. CDR3 bases: TGTGCCAGCAGCAAAGTTGGCTCCCAAGAGACCCAGTACTTC. It yields the protein CASSKVGSQETQYF.

The J gene is TRBJ2-1, the V gene TRBV14, with 10 bases identical to TRBD1. The CDR3 sequence is 13 residues long. CDR1 is SGHDN, CDR2 FVKESK, per germline. After removal of 1 base from V and 14 bases from J, the junction contained 5 bases not matched to a gene. The CDR3 loop reads CASSQAWDRGKFF. In DNA, the CDR3 is TGTGCCAGCAGCCAAGCTTGGGACAGGGGCAAGTTCTTC.

V is TRBV5-1 and J is TRBJ2-1; 8 positions agree with TRBD1. This CDR3 contains 11 residues. Trimming removed 3 bases from V and 12 bases from J; junction bases left unmatched: 2. CDR1 SGHRS and CDR2 YFSETQ come from the germline V gene. CDR3 nucleotide sequence: TGCGCCAGCAGCTCCGGGACAGGGCAGTTCTTC. Translated: CASSSGTGQFF.

The chain links TRBV2 to TRBJ1-4, with D maybe TRBD1 (5 bases). Germline V gives CDR1 SNHLY, CDR2 FYNNEI. The CDR3 is 12 amino acids. The ends were cut back, 5 bases at V and 6 bases at J, with 7 bases in the middle. CDR3 amino acids: CASSQGYEKLFF. DNA for the CDR3: TGTGCCAGCAGTCAGGGATATGAAAAACTGTTTTTT. Filled out from reference TRBV2 and TRBJ1-4, the complete variable domain reads EPEVTQTPSHQVTQMGQEVILRCVPISNHLYFYWYRQILGQKVEFLVSFYNNEISEKSEIFDDQFSVERPDGSNFTLKIRSTKLEDSAMYFCASSQGYEKLFFGSGTQLSVL.

This chain joins TRBV1 and TRBJ2-7; TRBD2, the table's D call, was not compared with the DNA. TRBV1 is labeled a pseudogene. CDR3 length: 13 amino acids. CDR3 residues: CTSSKFGVGEQYF. CDR3 bases: TGCACCAGCAGCAAGTTCGGGGTTGGCGAGCAGTACTTC.